The 31 T cell receptor beta chains given below trace back to one sample, sequenced in a study of identical twins. TCRdb re-analysed the 5' RACE reads in MiXCR, keeping a single row per CDR3 protein. Of over 500,000 distinct CDR3 sequences in the sample, roughly a fifth are singletons; the top ten hold about 0.99%. This sample was also put to use in a study of T cells expressing NK-cell markers.

Sequenced input: CD4+ T cells sorted from blood. These receptors were taken from a woman aged 18-29 years in good health.

This chain connects TRBV20-1 to TRBJ2-3; TRBD2 agrees at 10 bases. V was clipped by 2 bases and J by 1 base; unmatched bases: 9. This CDR3 region has 17 residues. The V gene's germline CDR1 is DFQATT and CDR2 SNEGSKA (reference sequence). The CDR3 nucleotides read TGCAGTGCTAGATCCGCGTTCCTAGCGGGGGGCACAGATACGCAGTATTTT. Translation: CSARSAFLAGGTDTQYF.

Many counts were recorded for this clonotype. The chain carries TRBV29-1 and TRBJ2-1, with 7 bases matching TRBD1. The CDR3 has 14 amino acids. CDR1 is SQVTM and CDR2 is ANQGSEA in the germline V gene. V gave up 4 bases and J gave up 7 bases; unmatched junction bases: 10. For the CDR3, the DNA is TGCAGCGTTGTTAGACAGGGAGTTGGGAATGAGCAGTTCTTC. Translating gives CSVVRQGVGNEQFF.

This sequence joins TRBV30 and TRBJ1-2; D is undetermined. Trimming cost V 5 bases and J 8 bases, with 9 bases left between them. CDR1 is GTSNPN, CDR2 SVGIG, per germline (reference sequence). The CDR3 extends over 10 amino acids. The DNA for the CDR3 is TGTGCCTGGGGGAGGAACGGCTACACCTTC. This translates into CAWGRNGYTF.

CDR3 loop: CASNQDPGSYEQYF. In nucleotides, the CDR3 is TGTGCCAGCAACCAGGACCCTGGCTCCTACGAGCAGTACTTC. This chain uses TRBV5-4 with TRBJ2-7, with D unresolved. V was clipped by 6 bases and J by 0 bases, with 13 bases between them. CDR1 and CDR2 from the germline V gene are SGHNT and YYREEE (reference sequence). The CDR3 spans 14 residues.

V and J are TRBV12-3 or TRBV12-4 and TRBJ1-2, with 9 bases aligning to TRBD1. This CDR3 spans 15 amino acids. The V gene end was trimmed by 5 bases and the J gene end by 1 base; junction bases not matched to a gene: 5. The CDR3 spells CASSGTGTGNYGYTF. For the CDR3, the DNA is TGTGCCAGCAGTGGGACAGGGACCGGTAACTATGGCTACACCTTC.

This clonotype was found many times. CDR3 in amino acids: CSAKSGLATYEQYF. The CDR3 nucleotides read TGCAGTGCTAAATCGGGACTAGCTACCTACGAGCAGTACTTC. The genes are TRBV20-1 and TRBJ2-7; TRBD2 matches 9 bases. V shed 4 bases and J 2 bases; nucleotides not matched to a gene: 6. The germline gives CDR1 DFQATT, CDR2 SNEGSKA (reference sequence). The CDR3 is made up of 14 amino acids.

There are a few counts of this clonotype. The rearrangement links TRBV11-2 to TRBJ2-5; D unresolved. V was trimmed by 5 bases and J by 4 bases, leaving 11 bases between them. The germline CDR1 and CDR2 sequences are SGHAT and FQNNGV. The CDR3 has 13 amino acids. CDR3 region: CASSRINAETQYF. In DNA, the CDR3 is TGTGCCAGCAGCCGCATTAATGCAGAGACCCAGTACTTC.

This clonotype has only a few counts. This rearrangement joins TRBV20-1 to TRBJ2-1, with D perhaps TRBD2 (5 bases). CDR1 is DFQATT and CDR2 is SNEGSKA in the germline V gene (reference sequence). This CDR3 has 16 amino acids. Trimming removed 3 bases from V and 0 bases from J, with 15 bases in between. Written as DNA, the CDR3 is TGCAGTGCTAGGGGGAAGAGTGGAGGCTCCTACAATGAGCAGTTCTTC. Its translation is CSARGKSGGSYNEQFF.

This clonotype was counted a few times. V gene TRBV9 combines with J gene TRBJ2-1, with a weak D call TRBD1 (5 bases). V was pared by 2 bases and J by 6 bases, with 12 bases between. Germline loops: CDR1 SGDLS, CDR2 YYNGEE. This CDR3 region has 14 residues. This CDR3 is CASSVQGGINEQFF. CDR3 sequence (DNA): TGTGCCAGCAGCGTCCAGGGTGGTATCAATGAGCAGTTCTTC.

CDR3 region: CASRSTLGGGSTDTQYF. CDR3 in DNA: TGTGCCAGCAGGTCCACCCTAGGGGGGGGTAGCACAGATACGCAGTATTTT. V gene TRBV7-2 combines with J gene TRBJ2-3, with a weak D call TRBD2 (7 bases). From germline, CDR1 is SGHTA and CDR2 FQGNSA. V was shortened by 6 bases and J by 0 bases, with 19 bases between the two germline ends. The CDR3 runs 17 residues. The complete variable domain, with remaining parts taken from reference TRBV7-2 and TRBJ2-3, reads GAGVSQSPSNKVTEKGKDVELRCDPISGHTALYWYRQSLGQGLEFLIYFQGNSAPDKSGLPSDRFSAERTGGSVSTLTIQRTQQEDSAVYLCASRSTLGGGSTDTQYFGPGTRLTVL.

The chain is built from TRBV11-2 and TRBJ2-3; D is ambiguous. The CDR3 runs to 14 residues. Trimming removed 1 base from V and 6 bases from J, with 11 bases in between. Per germline, CDR1 SGHAT and CDR2 FQNNGV. Here the CDR3 reads CASSLARRLDTQYF. The CDR3 DNA is TGTGCCAGCAGCTTAGCCCGGCGGTTGGATACGCAGTATTTT.

V is TRBV7-2 and J is TRBJ2-3; 10 bases match TRBD2. The V and J ends lost 4 bases and 4 bases, in that order; junction bases with no gene match: 11. This CDR3 has 17 amino acids. CDR1 is SGHTA and CDR2 is FQGNSA in the germline V gene. The CDR3 sequence: CASSSPLAGEEADTQYF. The DNA of the CDR3 is TGTGCCAGCAGCTCCCCCCTAGCGGGAGAGGAGGCAGATACGCAGTATTTT. The full variable domain, in which reference TRBV7-2 and TRBJ2-3 provide the parts outside the CDR3, is GAGVSQSPSNKVTEKGKDVELRCDPISGHTALYWYRQSLGQGLEFLIYFQGNSAPDKSGLPSDRFSAERTGGSVSTLTIQRTQQEDSAVYLCASSSPLAGEEADTQYFGPGTRLTVL.

There are a few counts of this clonotype. V usage is TRBV4-3 and J usage is TRBJ1-5, with D possibly being TRBD1 (5 bases). Germline CDR1 and CDR2: LGHNA and YSLEER. CDR3 length equals 15 residues. Trimming left V 4 bases short and J 4 bases short, with 14 bases between. CDR3 residues: CASSRGTGVNQPQHF. The CDR3 nucleotides are TGCGCCAGCAGCCGAGGGACTGGGGTTAATCAGCCCCAGCATTTT.

This clonotype was detected a few times. The genes are TRBV6-1 and TRBJ2-1; TRBD1 agrees at 10 bases. V shed 5 bases, J shed 4 bases, and the junction held 8 bases outside the gene matches. The CDR3 has 16 residues. Germline V gene sequence: CDR1 MNHNS, CDR2 SASEGT. CDR3 in amino acids: CASSNTPGQGYNEQFF. CDR3 DNA sequence: TGTGCCAGCAGTAATACCCCGGGACAGGGGTACAATGAGCAGTTCTTC.

This clonotype was found a few times. The J gene is TRBJ2-7, the V gene TRBV20-1; D may be TRBD2 (6 bases). The CDR3 is 15 amino acids. CDR1 is DFQATT, CDR2 SNEGSKA, per germline (reference sequence). Trimming cost V 6 bases and J 0 bases, with 18 bases left between them. The CDR3 sequence is CSARGARDSSYEQYF. The CDR3 region has the DNA TGCAGTGCCCGGGGAGCTAGGGACTCCTCCTACGAGCAGTACTTC.

The chain recombines TRBV7-2 with TRBJ2-1; TRBD2 is a possible D gene (6 bases). Germline CDR1 SGHTA, CDR2 FQGNSA. Trimming stripped 5 bases from V and 7 bases from J, with 15 bases between. This CDR3 is built from 14 residues. This chain's CDR3 is CASSPTGVWNEQFF. The CDR3, as DNA: TGTGCCAGCAGCCCGACGGGAGTTTGGAATGAGCAGTTCTTC. The whole variable domain, remainder taken from reference TRBV7-2 and TRBJ2-1, is GAGVSQSPSNKVTEKGKDVELRCDPISGHTALYWYRQSLGQGLEFLIYFQGNSAPDKSGLPSDRFSAERTGGSVSTLTIQRTQQEDSAVYLCASSPTGVWNEQFFGPGTRLTVL.

This clonotype occurred a few times. This chain uses TRBV20-1 with TRBJ1-2; D is undetermined. Germline values: CDR1 DFQATT, CDR2 SNEGSKA (reference sequence). V was pared by 3 bases and J by 3 bases, with 26 bases between. This CDR3 has 18 amino acids. DNA for the CDR3: TGCAGTGCTAGTTTCGACCCTGTAGTAAGAAGCTGGGACTATGGCTACACCTTC. This translates into CSASFDPVVRSWDYGYTF.

This clonotype has only a few counts. This chain joins TRBV20-1 and TRBJ2-3, with TRBD2 as a possible D gene (6 bases). The CDR3 consists of 14 residues. CDR1 and CDR2 (germline): DFQATT, SNEGSKA (reference sequence). V lost 5 bases and J lost 2, with 14 bases in between. The CDR3: CSAQVVAVTDTQYF. The CDR3 DNA reads TGCAGTGCTCAAGTGGTAGCGGTCACAGATACGCAGTATTTT.

The J gene is TRBJ2-2, the V gene TRBV10-3, with 10 bases aligning to TRBD1. The CDR3 sequence is 14 residues long. Germline V lookup: CDR1 ENHRY, CDR2 SYGVKD. Trimming cost V 6 bases and J 5 bases; bases outside gene matches: 3. The CDR3 DNA reads TGTGCCATCAGATCGGACAGGGGGACCGGGGAGCTGTTTTTT. Protein product: CAIRSDRGTGELFF.

CDR3 loop: CSVATSENNEQFF. For the CDR3, the DNA is TGCAGCGTGGCGACTAGCGAAAACAATGAGCAGTTCTTC. This chain connects TRBV29-1 to TRBJ2-1, with 8 bases lining up with TRBD2. V shed 6 bases, J shed 5 bases, and the junction held 6 bases outside the gene matches. Germline V lookup: CDR1 SQVTM, CDR2 ANQGSEA. The CDR3 covers 13 residues.

This clonotype was detected only a few times. This sequence joins TRBV4-2 and TRBJ2-5, with TRBD1 as a possible D gene (5 bases). V was clipped by 0 bases and J by 2 bases, with 10 bases between them. The CDR3 loop spans 15 amino acids. Germline loops: CDR1 LGHNA, CDR2 YNFKEQ. The CDR3 sequence: CASSQDGAGQETQYF. The CDR3 DNA sequence: TGTGCCAGCAGCCAAGATGGGGCAGGGCAAGAGACCCAGTACTTC.

V gene TRBV7-2 combines with J gene TRBJ1-1, with TRBD1 identical over 8 bases. Trimming at V came to 5 bases and at J to 6 bases, leaving 5 bases not matched to a gene. The CDR3 runs to 13 residues. From germline, CDR1 is SGHTA and CDR2 FQGNSA. The CDR3 nucleotides read TGTGCCAGCAGCCCAGGGGGCTGGTCTGAAGCTTTCTTT. Residues: CASSPGGWSEAFF.

This clonotype was seen only once. This sequence joins TRBV7-2 and TRBJ2-1, with D perhaps TRBD1 (5 bases). Trimming took off 3 bases at V and 7 bases at J, with 16 bases between the two ends. CDR3 length: 15 amino acids. The germline V gene has CDR1 SGHTA and CDR2 FQGNSA. The CDR3 DNA is TGTGCCAGCAGCTTTGGCAGGGCCTTGCCTAATGAGCAGTTCTTC. This encodes CASSFGRALPNEQFF. Using reference TRBV7-2 and TRBJ2-1 for the parts outside the CDR3, the full variable domain is GAGVSQSPSNKVTEKGKDVELRCDPISGHTALYWYRQSLGQGLEFLIYFQGNSAPDKSGLPSDRFSAERTGGSVSTLTIQRTQQEDSAVYLCASSFGRALPNEQFFGPGTRLTVL.

This clonotype showed up just a few times. The gene calls are TRBV10-3 and TRBJ1-3; 10 bases line up with TRBD1. Germline CDR1 and CDR2: ENHRY and SYGVKD. With V trimmed by 3 bases and J by 4 bases, 9 bases remained unmatched. CDR3 length: 17 amino acids. This CDR3 is CAISDPRDRGLGNTIYF. The CDR3, as DNA: TGTGCCATCAGTGACCCCCGGGACAGGGGACTCGGAAACACCATATATTTT.

The chain joins TRBV27 to TRBJ1-2; tentative D call: TRBD1 (5 bases). Per germline, CDR1 MNHEY and CDR2 SMNVEV (reference sequence). The CDR3 is made up of 14 amino acids. The V end was cut by 5 bases, the J end by 3 bases, with 13 bases between. The chain's CDR3 is CASSLQGTHYGYTF. The CDR3 DNA reads TGTGCCAGCAGTCTTCAGGGAACACACTATGGCTACACCTTC.

This clonotype was seen more than once but under ten times. The chain joins TRBV5-5 to TRBJ1-6; TRBD1 matches 9 bases. The CDR3 spans 14 residues. Germline trimming cut 4 bases from V and 12 bases from J; bases unmatched to any gene: 8. Germline CDR1 SGHKS, CDR2 YYEKEE (reference sequence). The CDR3 here is CASSNDRGLGPLHF. CDR3 nucleotide sequence: TGTGCCAGCAGCAACGACAGGGGGTTAGGACCCCTCCACTTT.

CDR3 bases: TGTGCCAGCAGCCAAGGCGCAGGTTTGGGCGAGCAGTACTTC. Protein: CASSQGAGLGEQYF. This chain joins TRBV3-1 and TRBJ2-7; no reliable D call. Germline-derived CDR1 and CDR2 are LGHDT and YNNKEL (reference sequence). This CDR3 has 14 amino acids. The V and J ends lost 1 base and 6 bases respectively, with 13 bases between them.

In its sample, this clonotype was seen a few times. The chain links TRBV10-3 to TRBJ2-7, with 8 bases matching TRBD1. Germline values: CDR1 ENHRY, CDR2 SYGVKD. The V and J ends lost 6 bases and 1 base, in that order; junction bases with no gene match: 11. There are 16 residues in the CDR3. The CDR3 sequence is CAIRARTGTLSYEQYF. In DNA, the CDR3 is TGTGCCATCAGGGCAAGGACAGGGACCCTATCCTACGAGCAGTACTTC.

A few counts support this clonotype. The V and J genes are TRBV7-2 and TRBJ1-2; the D gene is possibly TRBD1 (5 bases). This CDR3 contains 16 residues. The V gene's germline CDR1 is SGHTA and CDR2 FQGNSA. The ends were cut back, 5 bases at V and 3 bases at J, with 19 bases in the middle. The CDR3 DNA reads as TGTGCCAGCAGCCCCAAGGGCGTTCTGGGGGACTATGGCTACACCTTC. Its translation: CASSPKGVLGDYGYTF. Supplemented by reference TRBV7-2 and TRBJ1-2, the full variable domain reads GAGVSQSPSNKVTEKGKDVELRCDPISGHTALYWYRQSLGQGLEFLIYFQGNSAPDKSGLPSDRFSAERTGGSVSTLTIQRTQQEDSAVYLCASSPKGVLGDYGYTFGSGTRLTVV.

This clonotype showed up just a few times. The rearrangement joins TRBV5-1 to TRBJ2-5; 11 bases map to TRBD2. The CDR3 spans 16 residues. Germline CDR1 SGHRS, CDR2 YFSETQ. V dropped 4 bases and J dropped 3; count of bases not matched to a gene: 8. The chain's CDR3 is CASSTRRLAGKETQYF. The CDR3 region has the DNA TGCGCCAGCAGCACGAGACGACTAGCGGGAAAAGAGACCCAGTACTTC.

This clonotype was observed a handful of times. This chain joins TRBV19 and TRBJ2-7; D perhaps matches TRBD1 (5 bases). The CDR3 loop spans 14 amino acids. V was trimmed by 2 bases and J by 6 bases, leaving 14 bases between them. Germline V gene lookup returns CDR1 LNHDA and CDR2 SQIVND (reference sequence). The CDR3 reads CASSITGINSEQYF. The DNA for the CDR3 is TGTGCCAGTAGTATAACAGGTATCAATAGCGAGCAGTACTTC.